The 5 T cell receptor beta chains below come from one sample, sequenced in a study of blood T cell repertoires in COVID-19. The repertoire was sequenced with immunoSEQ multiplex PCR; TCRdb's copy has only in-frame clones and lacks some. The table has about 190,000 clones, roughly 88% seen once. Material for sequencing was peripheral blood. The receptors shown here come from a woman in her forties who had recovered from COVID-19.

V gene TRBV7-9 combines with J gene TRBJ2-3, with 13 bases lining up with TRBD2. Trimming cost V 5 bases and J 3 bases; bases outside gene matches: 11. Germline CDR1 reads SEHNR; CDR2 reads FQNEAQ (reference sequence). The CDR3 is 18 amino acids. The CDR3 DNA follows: TGTGCCAGCAGCCTCGGCACTAGCGGGAGGGCCGTAACAGATACGCAGTATTTT. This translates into CASSLGTSGRAVTDTQYF.

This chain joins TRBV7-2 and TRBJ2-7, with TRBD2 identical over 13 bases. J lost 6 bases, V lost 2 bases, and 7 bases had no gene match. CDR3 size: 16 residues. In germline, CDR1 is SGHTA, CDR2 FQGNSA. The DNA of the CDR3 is TGTGCCAGCAGCTTAAGGACTAGCGGGAGTATGGGCGAGCAGTACTTC. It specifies CASSLRTSGSMGEQYF.

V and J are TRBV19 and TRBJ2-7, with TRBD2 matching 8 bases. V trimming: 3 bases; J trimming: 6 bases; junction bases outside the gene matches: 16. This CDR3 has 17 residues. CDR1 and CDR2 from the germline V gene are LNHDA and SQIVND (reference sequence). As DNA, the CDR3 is TGTGCCAGTAGTATCATCCGAGGAGCGGGAGCACGTAGCGAGCAGTACTTC. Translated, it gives CASSIIRGAGARSEQYF. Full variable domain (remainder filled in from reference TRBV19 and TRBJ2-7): DGGITQSPKYLFRKEGQNVTLSCEQNLNHDAMYWYRQDPGQGLRLIYYSQIVNDFQKGDIAEGYSVSREKKESFPLTVTSAQKNPTAFYLCASSIIRGAGARSEQYFGPGTRLTVT.

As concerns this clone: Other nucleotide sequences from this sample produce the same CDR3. CDR3 sequence (DNA): TGTGCCAGCAGTCCGACAGGGGCTGGGGCCAACGTCCTGACTTTC. Amino acids: CASSPTGAGANVLTF. V usage is TRBV28 and J usage is TRBJ2-6, with 8 bases matching TRBD1. The CDR3 contains 15 residues. Germline V gives CDR1 MDHEN, CDR2 SYDVKM. The V and J ends lost 5 bases and 2 bases, in that order; junction bases with no gene match: 2.

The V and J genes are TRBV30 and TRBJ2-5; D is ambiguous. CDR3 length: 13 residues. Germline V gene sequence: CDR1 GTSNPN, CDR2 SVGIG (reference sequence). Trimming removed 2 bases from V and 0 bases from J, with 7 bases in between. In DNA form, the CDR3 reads TGTGCCTGGAGTCCCCCCAACCAAGAGACCCAGTACTTC. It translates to CAWSPPNQETQYF.